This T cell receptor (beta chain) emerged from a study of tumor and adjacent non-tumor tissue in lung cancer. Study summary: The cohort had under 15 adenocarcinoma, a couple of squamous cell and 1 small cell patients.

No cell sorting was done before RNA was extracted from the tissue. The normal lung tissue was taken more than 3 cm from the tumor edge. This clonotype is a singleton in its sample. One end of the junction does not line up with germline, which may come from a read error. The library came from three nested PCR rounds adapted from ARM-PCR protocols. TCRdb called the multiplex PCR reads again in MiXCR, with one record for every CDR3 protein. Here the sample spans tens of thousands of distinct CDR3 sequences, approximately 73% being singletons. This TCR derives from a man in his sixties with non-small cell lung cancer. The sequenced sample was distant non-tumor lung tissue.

The CDR3 DNA is TGTGCCAACAGTTACCAGACTAGCGGGTCGGATGCGCAGTATTTT. The encoded protein is CANSYQTSGSDAQYF. This chain connects TRBV6-2 or TRBV6-3 to TRBJ2-3, with TRBD2 identical over 10 bases. Germline V gives CDR1 MNHEY, CDR2 SVGEGT. This CDR3 has 15 amino acids.